A selection of T cell receptor beta chains follows, all from one sample in a study of blood T cell repertoires in COVID-19. This table comes from immunoSEQ multiplex PCR, and its TCRdb copy is limited to in-frame clones, with some not included. The sample holds under 200,000 clones, over 75% seen once. Sequenced input: peripheral blood. These receptors came from a man between 40 and 49 years old with active or convalescent COVID-19. The CDR3 runs from the conserved cysteine through the conserved F or W. The order of the fields is J gene, V gene, clone size, D gene, CDR3 protein, CDR3 DNA. D genes are given only for firm matches. A clone size is listed for some rows: how often the clone was seen (once, few, many), or a class if it is expanded.

J: TRBJ1-2
V: TRBV27
size: .
D: .
CDR3: CASTHRAGGNYGYTF
DNA: TGTGCCAGCACCCACCGGGCGGGGGGGAACTATGGCTACACCTTC

J: TRBJ1-2
V: TRBV6-5
size: .
D: .
CDR3: CASSYSGENHYGYTF
DNA: TGTGCCAGCAGTTACTCGGGCGAAAACCACTATGGCTACACCTTC

J: TRBJ2-7
V: TRBV12-3/TRBV12-4
size: .
D: .
CDR3: CASSPLQGYEQYF
DNA: TGTGCCAGCAGTCCCCTTCAGGGATACGAGCAGTACTTC

J: TRBJ1-4
V: TRBV19
size: .
D: .
CDR3: CASSMEGIPPEKLFF
DNA: TGTGCCAGTAGTATGGAGGGGATCCCGCCTGAAAAACTGTTTTTT

J: TRBJ1-1
V: TRBV13
size: .
D: .
CDR3: CASTITPDTEAFF
DNA: TGTGCCAGCACCATTACCCCGGACACTGAAGCTTTCTTT

J: TRBJ2-3
V: TRBV7-2
size: .
D: .
CDR3: CASSRGSSDVRNTQYF
DNA: TGTGCCAGCAGCCGGGGGTCATCTGATGTTCGGAATACGCAGTATTTT

J: TRBJ1-4
V: TRBV19
size: .
D: .
CDR3: CASTGGGRNEKLFF
DNA: TGTGCCAGTACCGGCGGGGGGCGGAATGAAAAACTGTTTTTT

J: TRBJ2-2
V: TRBV6-6
size: .
D: TRBD2
CDR3: CASSYPSAGGAGELFF
DNA: TGTGCCAGCAGTTACCCCTCGGCGGGGGGGGCCGGGGAGCTGTTTTTT

J: TRBJ1-4
V: TRBV18
size: .
D: .
CDR3: CASSPFSGADEKLFF
DNA: TGTGCCAGCTCACCCTTCTCAGGGGCGGACGAAAAACTGTTTTTT

J: TRBJ1-2
V: TRBV7-9
size: once
D: TRBD1
CDR3: CASSSTGGDGYTF
DNA: TGTGCCAGCAGCTCAACAGGGGGCGATGGCTACACCTTC

J: TRBJ1-1
V: TRBV13
size: .
D: TRBD1
CDR3: CASSLVVTGQSVRTEAFF
DNA: TGTGCCAGCAGCTTAGTCGTGACAGGGCAATCCGTTAGGACTGAAGCTTTCTTT

J: TRBJ1-4
V: TRBV7-2
size: few
D: .
CDR3: CASSLVSGSGEKLFF
DNA: TGTGCCAGCAGCTTAGTTTCGGGGAGCGGTGAAAAACTGTTTTTT

J: TRBJ1-4
V: TRBV5-5
size: .
D: .
CDR3: CASSLVGAEKLFF
DNA: TGTGCCAGCAGCTTGGTGGGCGCTGAAAAACTGTTTTTT

J: TRBJ1-5
V: TRBV4-1
size: .
D: .
CDR3: CASSQGLSGGITQPQHF
DNA: TGCGCCAGCAGCCAAGGATTATCGGGGGGTATCACTCAGCCCCAGCATTTT

J: TRBJ2-7
V: TRBV19
size: .
D: TRBD1
CDR3: CASNDWRTGGTEQYF
DNA: TGTGCCAGTAACGATTGGCGGACAGGAGGTACCGAGCAGTACTTC

J: TRBJ1-1
V: TRBV5-1
size: .
D: .
CDR3: CASSPDSTGTEAFF
DNA: TGCGCCAGCAGCCCCGACAGTACAGGAACTGAAGCTTTCTTT

J: TRBJ2-7
V: TRBV6-2/TRBV6-3
size: .
D: .
CDR3: CASSPQGTTYEQYF
DNA: TGTGCCAGCAGTCCACAGGGTACCACCTACGAGCAGTACTTC

J: TRBJ2-7
V: TRBV6-2/TRBV6-3
size: few
D: .
CDR3: CASSYARYYEQYF
DNA: TGTGCCAGCAGTTACGCGCGTTACTACGAGCAGTACTTC

J: TRBJ2-7
V: TRBV4-2
size: .
D: TRBD2
CDR3: CASSRQTSGGADEQYF
DNA: TGTGCCAGCAGCCGACAGACTAGCGGGGGGGCGGACGAGCAGTACTTC

J: TRBJ2-3
V: TRBV6-5
size: .
D: .
CDR3: CASRSLARDTQYF
DNA: TGTGCCAGCAGATCACTAGCTCGAGATACGCAGTATTTT

J: TRBJ1-6
V: TRBV9
size: once
D: .
CDR3: CASSPSPQGSSYNSPLHF
DNA: TGTGCCAGCAGCCCGTCGCCACAGGGAAGCTCCTATAATTCACCCCTCCACTTT

J: TRBJ2-7
V: TRBV4-1
size: .
D: .
CDR3: CASSQENYSGVYEQYF
DNA: TGCGCCAGCAGCCAAGAGAATTATTCAGGGGTCTACGAGCAGTACTTC

J: TRBJ1-3
V: TRBV5-1
size: .
D: .
CDR3: CASSFNGQDSGNTIYF
DNA: TGCGCCAGCAGCTTCAATGGTCAGGATTCTGGAAACACCATATATTTT

J: TRBJ2-1
V: TRBV9
size: .
D: .
CDR3: CASSASDYNEQFF
DNA: TGTGCCAGCAGCGCCTCAGACTACAATGAGCAGTTCTTC

J: TRBJ2-7
V: TRBV3-1/TRBV3-2
size: .
D: TRBD1
CDR3: CASSHSPGQGYEQYF
DNA: TGTGCCAGCAGCCATTCCCCGGGACAGGGCTACGAGCAGTACTTC

J: TRBJ2-7
V: TRBV4-2
size: .
D: .
CDR3: CASSQDSGEEQYF
DNA: TGTGCCAGCAGCCAAGATTCCGGGGAAGAGCAGTACTTC

J: TRBJ1-2
V: TRBV30
size: .
D: TRBD1
CDR3: CAYRTGPFYGYTF
DNA: TGTGCCTATCGGACAGGTCCTTTCTATGGCTACACCTTC

J: TRBJ1-3
V: TRBV29-1
size: few
D: TRBD1
CDR3: CSVDAGGSGNTIYF
DNA: TGCAGCGTTGATGCAGGGGGCTCTGGAAACACCATATATTTT

J: TRBJ1-4
V: TRBV2
size: .
D: TRBD1
CDR3: CASTEDRGWGNEKLFF
DNA: TGTGCCAGCACCGAGGACAGGGGATGGGGTAATGAAAAACTGTTTTTT

J: TRBJ2-1
V: TRBV4-3
size: .
D: .
CDR3: CASSRDRQGYNEQFF
DNA: TGCGCCAGCAGCCGCGACAGGCAAGGGTACAATGAGCAGTTCTTC

J: TRBJ1-1
V: TRBV5-6
size: .
D: .
CDR3: CASSLDASNTEAFF
DNA: TGTGCCAGCAGCTTGGACGCGTCGAACACTGAAGCTTTCTTT